What follows are 8 T cell receptor beta chains derived from one specimen sequenced in a study of blood T cell repertoires in COVID-19. Assay: immunoSEQ multiplex PCR; the TCRdb copy retains only in-frame clones and omits some. This sample has roughly 79,000 clones, with 84% found just once. The sample taken for sequencing was peripheral blood. These receptors were taken from a middle-aged man with acute or convalescent COVID-19.

In this sample, this clone turned up a few times. This chain connects TRBV9 to TRBJ2-1, with TRBD2 matching 8 bases. This CDR3 region has 14 residues. The trim removed 0 bases at V and 8 bases at J, leaving 4 bases unmatched. Germline loops: CDR1 SGDLS, CDR2 YYNGEE. CDR3 DNA sequence: TGTGCCAGCAGCGTAGCGGGGGGGAGGGATGAGCAGTTCTTC. Translating it yields CASSVAGGRDEQFF.

The chain employs TRBV18 and TRBJ1-5; D is perhaps TRBD1 (5 bases). This CDR3 region has 13 residues. V dropped 3 bases and J dropped 6 bases, with 9 bases sitting between them. The germline CDR1 and CDR2 sequences are KGHSH and LQKENI. The CDR3 DNA sequence: TGTGCCAGCTCACCGGGGGGGTTTCAGCCCCAGCATTTT. This translates into CASSPGGFQPQHF.

The genes are TRBV5-1 and TRBJ1-2, with TRBD1 identical over 8 bases. Germline V CDR1 and CDR2: SGHRS, YFSETQ. This CDR3 contains 16 residues. The ends lost 3 bases at V and 8 bases at J; junction bases unmatched: 15. The CDR3 DNA sequence: TGCGCCAGCAGCTCAGGGGGCGCCCCTCTATCGGAAGGCTACACCTTC. Amino acids: CASSSGGAPLSEGYTF.

The V and J genes are TRBV7-2 and TRBJ2-1, with 7 bases matching TRBD2. CDR3 length equals 17 residues. The V segment lost 0 bases and the J segment 0 bases; nucleotides outside the gene matches: 5. CDR1 and CDR2 from the germline V gene are SGHTA and FQGNSA. CDR3 amino acids: CASSLATSVISYNEQFF. The CDR3 nucleotides read TGTGCCAGCAGCTTAGCCACTAGCGTTATCTCCTACAATGAGCAGTTCTTC.

J is TRBJ1-1 and V is TRBV4-2; 7 bases align to TRBD1. CDR3 length: 15 amino acids. Germline CDR1 reads LGHNA; CDR2 reads YNFKEQ. V was clipped by 8 bases and J by 1 base; unmatched bases: 10. CDR3 amino acids: CASAPRQGTNTEAFF. The CDR3 bases are TGTGCCAGCGCCCCCCGACAGGGTACGAACACTGAAGCTTTCTTT.

V and J are TRBV6-5 and TRBJ2-3; 11 bases match TRBD2. CDR3 length: 15 amino acids. CDR1 is MNHEY and CDR2 is SVGAGI in the germline V gene. V was clipped by 7 bases and J by 6 bases; unmatched bases: 9. The CDR3 DNA follows: TGTGCCAGCATGGAGTCTAGCGGGAGGTGGGATACGCAGTATTTT. It is translated as CASMESSGRWDTQYF.

V usage is TRBV6-5 and J usage is TRBJ2-5, with 14 bases matching TRBD2. In germline, CDR1 is MNHEY, CDR2 SVGAGI. With 4 bases clipped from V and 7 bases from J, the junction kept 5 bases outside the gene matches. The CDR3 contains 15 residues. The CDR3 loop reads CASSFQTSGRGTQYF. CDR3 sequence (DNA): TGTGCCAGCAGTTTCCAGACTAGCGGGAGGGGGACCCAGTACTTC.

The gene calls are TRBV24-1 and TRBJ2-1; D perhaps matches TRBD1 (5 bases). The CDR3 loop spans 11 amino acids. Trimming cost V 8 bases and J 10 bases, with 11 bases left between them. CDR1 KGHDR and CDR2 SFDVKD come from the germline V gene. This CDR3 is CATKGIREQFF. For the CDR3, the DNA is TGTGCCACCAAGGGGATTCGGGAGCAGTTCTTC.